The entry that follows covers one TCR beta chain sequence. Looked up from germline, CDR1 is ENHRY and CDR2 is SYGVKD. The ends lost 4 bases at V and 3 bases at J; junction bases unmatched: 4. There are 15 residues in the CDR3. The data belong to a study of blood T cell repertoires in COVID-19. Background on the study: Material from acute and convalescent COVID-19 was sourced from the United States, Italy and Spain.

Method: immunoSEQ multiplex PCR; TCRdb's copy keeps in-frame clones and lacks some. The repertoire holds more than 200,000 clones, with 83% as singletons. The TCR was taken from a woman between 65 and 79 years old with active or convalescent COVID-19. The chain recombines TRBV10-3 with TRBJ1-5, with TRBD1 matching 9 bases. The material sequenced was peripheral blood. As DNA, the CDR3 is TGTGCCATCAGTGCCAGGACAGGGGACAATCAGCCCCAGCATTTT. It yields the protein CAISARTGDNQPQHF.